What follows are 10 T cell receptor beta chains derived from one specimen sequenced in a study of human CD8 memory T cell subsets. Early memory CD8+ T cells that were CCR7+ PD-1+ TIGIT+ and had exhausted-like traits were the TPEX cells. Libraries for TCR beta were constructed using UMI-labeled 5' RACE. TCRdb re-called the 5' RACE reads; every CDR3 protein appears as one record, without DNA. The sample totals about 8,800 distinct CDR3 sequences. Sequencing used CD8+ T cells from PBMCs. The receptor source for this set is a human donor in good health.

CDR3 protein: CASSLSLGGASTGELFF. The V call is TRBV7-9, the J call TRBJ2-2; TCRdb's D call, TRBD1, is unchecked because there is no DNA. Germline V lookup: CDR1 SEHNR, CDR2 FQNEAQ (reference sequence). CDR3 length equals 17 residues. The variable domain in full, with the rest retrieved from reference TRBV7-9 and TRBJ2-2, is DTGVSQNPRHKITKRGQNVTFRCDPISEHNRLYWYRQTLGQGPEFLTYFQNEAQLEKSRLLSDRFSAERPKGSFSTLEIQRTEQGDSAMYLCASSLSLGGASTGELFFGEGSRLTVL.

The chain is built from TRBV28 and TRBJ2-1; TCRdb's D gene call, TRBD1, goes unchecked for lack of DNA. The CDR3 covers 15 residues. Per the germline V gene, CDR1 is MDHEN and CDR2 is SYDVKM. The CDR3 loop reads CASSLSGGTYNEQFF.

This chain uses TRBV7-8 with TRBJ2-5; TCRdb calls TRBD2, which cannot be checked without DNA. Germline V lookup: CDR1 SGHVS, CDR2 FQNEAQ. CDR3 length: 15 amino acids. The CDR3 sequence: CASSLAAGGQETQYF. Full variable domain (outside the CDR3, taken from reference TRBV7-8 and TRBJ2-5): GAGVSQSPRYKVAKRGQDVALRCDPISGHVSLFWYQQALGQGPEFLTYFQNEAQLDKSGLPSDRFFAERPEGSVSTLKIQRTQQEDSAVYLCASSLAAGGQETQYFGPGTRLLVL.

This clonotype is called medium-sized (0.01 to 0.1%) based on its frequency. The rearrangement links TRBV7-3 to TRBJ2-7; TCRdb gives TRBD2 as the D gene, but with no DNA this cannot be confirmed. CDR3 length: 14 residues. Germline CDR1 reads SGHTA; CDR2 reads FQGTGA. CDR3 in amino acids: CASSLLSGPYEQYF.

The gene calls are TRBV6-2 or TRBV6-3 and TRBJ2-7; TCRdb's assignment of TRBD2 cannot be checked, as there is no DNA. The CDR3 runs 15 residues. The germline CDR1 and CDR2 sequences are MNHEY and SVGEGT. The CDR3: CASSDDFNSGYEQYF.

The chain combines TRBV15 with TRBJ2-3; TCRdb's D gene call, TRBD1, goes unchecked for lack of DNA. CDR1 is LNHNV and CDR2 is YYDKDF in the germline V gene (reference sequence). This CDR3 contains 15 residues. CDR3 amino acids: CATSSEDRGPATQYF.

The chain combines TRBV20-1 with TRBJ2-5; TCRdb's D gene call, TRBD1, goes unchecked for lack of DNA. The germline V gene encodes CDR1 DFQATT and CDR2 SNEGSKA (reference sequence). There are 15 residues in the CDR3. CDR3 loop: CSAAGPLRYQETQYF.

The rearrangement uses TRBV7-9 and TRBJ2-7. CDR3 size: 13 residues. Germline CDR1 SEHNR, CDR2 FQNEAQ (reference sequence). The chain's CDR3 is CASIHAASYEQYF.

The rearrangement uses TRBV7-9 and TRBJ2-3; the TCRdb D gene call, TRBD2, has no DNA to confirm it. CDR3 length equals 16 residues. Germline V gene data show CDR1 as SEHNR and CDR2 as FQNEAQ (reference sequence). CDR3 protein: CASSPSSGGAPDTQYF.

The CDR3 spells CASSRSQEVNEQFF. The genes are TRBV11-3 and TRBJ2-1; the TCRdb call, TRBD2, lacks DNA for checking. Germline V gene lookup returns CDR1 SGHNT and CDR2 YENEEA. CDR3 length equals 14 residues.